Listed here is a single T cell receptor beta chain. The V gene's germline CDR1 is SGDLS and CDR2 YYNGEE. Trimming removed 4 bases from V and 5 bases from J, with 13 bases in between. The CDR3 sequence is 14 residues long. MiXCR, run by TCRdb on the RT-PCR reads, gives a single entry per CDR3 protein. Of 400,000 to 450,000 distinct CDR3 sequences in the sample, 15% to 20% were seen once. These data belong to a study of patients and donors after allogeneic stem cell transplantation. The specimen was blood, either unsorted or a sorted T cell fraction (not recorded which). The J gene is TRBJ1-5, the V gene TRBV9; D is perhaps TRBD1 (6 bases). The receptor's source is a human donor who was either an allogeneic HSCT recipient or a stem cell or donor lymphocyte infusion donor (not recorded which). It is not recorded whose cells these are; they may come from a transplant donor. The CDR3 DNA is TGTGCCAGCAGCCAGACAGGAACCTATCAGCCCCAGCATTTT. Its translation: CASSQTGTYQPQHF.